Presented here are 28 T cell receptor beta chains from one specimen sequenced in a study of blood T cells in healthy people across ages. For the second PCR, which ran for about 6 to 12 cycles, a sample-barcoded 5' primer and a J-beta primer mix were used. MiXCR, run by TCRdb on the 5' RACE reads, gives a single entry per CDR3 protein. The data show approximately 490,000 distinct CDR3 sequences, nearly 25% seen once. These data also formed part of another study, on T cells of mothers and their children.

The sample was blood. These TCRs come from a boy aged 5-17 years in good health.

The rearrangement links TRBV20-1 to TRBJ2-6, with 12 bases that match TRBD2. J was trimmed by 2 bases and V by 3 bases; bases with no gene match: 8. The CDR3 covers 18 residues. Per germline, CDR1 DFQATT and CDR2 SNEGSKA (reference sequence). The CDR3 protein is CSASSSGRALTGANVLTF. The CDR3 region has the DNA TGCAGTGCTAGCTCTAGCGGGAGGGCCCTAACTGGGGCCAACGTCCTGACTTTC.

In DNA, the CDR3 is TGTGCCAGCAGCGGACATAACGAGCAGTACTTC. Its translation: CASSGHNEQYF. This chain uses TRBV7-6 with TRBJ2-7; tentatively, D is TRBD1 (5 bases). The CDR3 consists of 11 residues. Germline-derived CDR1 and CDR2 are SGHVS and FNYEAQ. Trimming pared 5 bases from V and 5 bases from J, leaving 7 bases between.

The J gene is TRBJ1-5, the V gene TRBV6-1; D not certain. CDR1 is MNHNS, CDR2 SASEGT, per germline. Trimming stripped 7 bases from V and 5 bases from J, with 9 bases between. This CDR3 contains 12 residues. CDR3 sequence: CASTGWYQPQHF. The CDR3 DNA sequence: TGTGCCAGCACGGGGTGGTATCAGCCCCAGCATTTT.

The V gene is TRBV4-1, the J gene TRBJ2-6, with a tentative D call TRBD1 (6 bases). V was cut by 0 bases and J by 2 bases, with 14 bases left in between. CDR1 is MGHRA, CDR2 YSYEKL, per germline. The CDR3 is 18 residues long. CDR3 amino acids: CASSQEQGIPTGANVLTF. CDR3 sequence (DNA): TGCGCCAGCAGCCAAGAGCAGGGGATCCCAACTGGGGCCAACGTCCTGACTTTC.

This chain connects TRBV7-2 to TRBJ1-4; 10 nucleotides line up with TRBD1. V was clipped by 5 bases and J by 8 bases; unmatched bases: 11. The V gene's germline CDR1 is SGHTA and CDR2 FQGNSA. The length of the CDR3 is 16 residues. CDR3 nucleotides: TGTGCCAGCAGCGCAGCGGGGACAGGGGTGGGCGAAAAACTGTTTTTT. This gives the protein CASSAAGTGVGEKLFF.

The rearrangement uses TRBV20-1 and TRBJ1-2; possible D gene TRBD1, 5 bases. V was trimmed by 3 bases and J by 9 bases, leaving 14 bases between them. From germline, CDR1 is DFQATT and CDR2 SNEGSKA (reference sequence). This CDR3 region has 12 residues. The CDR3 reads CSARGRGWSYTF. The CDR3, as DNA: TGCAGTGCTAGGGGGCGAGGTTGGAGCTACACCTTC.

This chain uses TRBV5-6 with TRBJ2-5; perhaps TRBD2 as D (6 bases). Germline V gene sequence: CDR1 SGHDT, CDR2 YYEEEE. V was clipped by 5 bases and J by 4 bases, with 12 bases between them. This CDR3 spans 13 amino acids. Here the CDR3 reads CASRGGVSETQYF. The CDR3, as DNA: TGTGCCAGCAGGGGCGGGGTGTCAGAGACCCAGTACTTC.

This rearrangement joins TRBV21-1 to TRBJ2-5; the table calls TRBD2, which could not be checked here. TRBV21-1 is a recognized pseudogene. There are 16 residues in the CDR3. CDR3 nucleotide sequence: TGTGCCAGCAGCTCCCCAGCGGGAGTGGAATCGGAGACCCAGTACTTC. The encoded protein is CASSSPAGVESETQYF.

This clonotype was seen a few times. This chain joins TRBV28 and TRBJ1-1; TRBD1 matches 10 bases. J was trimmed by 5 bases and V by 1 base; bases with no gene match: 10. This CDR3 has 17 residues. Germline CDR1 MDHEN, CDR2 SYDVKM. The CDR3 reads CASSLFGTGVELTEAFF. CDR3 nucleotide sequence: TGTGCCAGCAGTTTATTCGGGACAGGGGTGGAGTTGACTGAAGCTTTCTTT.

V and J are TRBV7-8 and TRBJ2-1; 7 bases are shared with TRBD1. The CDR3 sequence is 15 residues long. CDR1 is SGHVS, CDR2 FQNEAQ, per germline. V shed 2 bases, J shed 6 bases, and the junction held 7 bases outside the gene matches. CDR3: CASSLSQGVLNEQFF. CDR3 nucleotides: TGTGCCAGCAGCTTAAGTCAGGGGGTCCTCAATGAGCAGTTCTTC.

The table lists this clonotype with many counts. The V and J genes are TRBV11-2 and TRBJ2-5, with TRBD2 matching 13 bases. The J call may not be correct, given that the DNA end is closer to TRBJ2-1. CDR1 and CDR2 from the germline V gene are SGHAT and FQNNGV. The CDR3 extends over 15 amino acids. Here the CDR3 reads CASSDTSGGGNEQFF. The CDR3 DNA reads TGTGCCAGCAGCGATACTAGCGGGGGGGGCAATGAGCAGTTCTTC.

The rearrangement uses TRBV6-2 or TRBV6-3 and TRBJ2-4, with D hard to call. The germline V and J ends were trimmed by 2 bases and 1 base, with 12 bases remaining between them. Germline CDR1 and CDR2: MNHEY and SVGEGT. The CDR3 has 16 residues. The CDR3 DNA follows: TGTGCCAGCAGTTACGATCCAGCGAGGGCCAAAAACATTCAGTACTTC. This codes for CASSYDPARAKNIQYF.

This clonotype was seen more than once but under ten times. The V call is TRBV20-1, the J call TRBJ1-3; D perhaps matches TRBD1 (5 bases). The germline V gene has CDR1 DFQATT and CDR2 SNEGSKA (reference sequence). Trimming cost V 2 bases and J 4 bases, with 15 bases left between them. The CDR3 covers 15 residues. CDR3 sequence reads: CSARFGGGRGNTIYF. Written as DNA, the CDR3 is TGCAGTGCTAGATTCGGGGGAGGGAGGGGAAACACCATATATTTT.

This clonotype turned up a few times. One junction end does not reproduce the germline sequence, and a read error may be involved. The chain combines TRBV7-9 with TRBJ2-7; TRBD1 agrees at 9 bases. The germline CDR1 and CDR2 sequences are SEHNR and FQNEAQ (reference sequence). The CDR3 loop spans 15 amino acids. The CDR3 spells CASSLALTGGREQYF. CDR3 DNA sequence: TGCGCCAGCAGCTTAGCGTTGACAGGGGGGCGCGAGCAGTACTTC.

The CDR3 DNA reads TGTGCCAGCAGCGTAGATAGCACCAACACCGGGGAGCTGTTTTTT. It translates to CASSVDSTNTGELFF. The chain joins TRBV9 to TRBJ2-2, with D uncertain. CDR1 SGDLS and CDR2 YYNGEE come from the germline V gene. Trimming left V 0 bases short and J 2 bases short, with 8 bases between. The length of the CDR3 is 15 residues.

The rearrangement joins TRBV20-1 to TRBJ1-4, with a weak D call TRBD1 (5 bases). CDR3 length: 14 amino acids. Germline CDR1 reads DFQATT; CDR2 reads SNEGSKA (reference sequence). The V gene lost 1 base and the J gene lost 8 bases, with 14 bases spanning the gap. CDR3 loop: CSARGPRGGEKLFF. CDR3 DNA: TGCAGTGCTAGAGGTCCAAGGGGCGGGGAAAAACTGTTTTTT.

The rearrangement uses TRBV2 and TRBJ1-2, with unresolved D. Germline V CDR1 and CDR2: SNHLY, FYNNEI. This CDR3 is 14 amino acids long. Trimming stripped 6 bases from V and 5 bases from J, with 16 bases between. The CDR3 DNA is TGTGCCAGCAGCGATCCGGTTCGGCTTTATGGCTACACCTTC. It encodes CASSDPVRLYGYTF. Full variable domain (outside the CDR3, taken from reference TRBV2 and TRBJ1-2): EPEVTQTPSHQVTQMGQEVILRCVPISNHLYFYWYRQILGQKVEFLVSFYNNEISEKSEIFDDQFSVERPDGSNFTLKIRSTKLEDSAMYFCASSDPVRLYGYTFGSGTRLTVV.

This clonotype has just a few counts. The rearrangement links TRBV6-1 to TRBJ2-2, with 7 bases matching TRBD1. Unmatched junction bases numbered 17, after V lost 7 bases and J lost 3 bases. Germline V gives CDR1 MNHNS, CDR2 SASEGT. This CDR3 is 18 amino acids long. The CDR3 region is CASKTGTVGFQDTGELFF. In DNA form, the CDR3 reads TGTGCCAGCAAGACAGGGACGGTCGGTTTTCAGGACACCGGGGAGCTGTTTTTT.

This clonotype was found a few times. The genes are TRBV4-1 and TRBJ1-1, with D hard to call. The length of the CDR3 is 16 residues. The V gene's germline CDR1 is MGHRA and CDR2 YSYEKL. V was shortened by 0 bases and J by 5 bases, with 16 bases between the two germline ends. This CDR3 reads CASSQDFTVRGTEAFF. CDR3 bases: TGCGCCAGCAGCCAAGATTTTACAGTGCGAGGGACTGAAGCTTTCTTT.

The rearrangement uses TRBV4-3 and TRBJ2-7; 7 positions match TRBD2. Germline CDR1 LGHNA, CDR2 YSLEER. This CDR3 region has 17 residues. V was pared by 1 base and J by 0 bases, with 9 bases of the junction left unmatched. The CDR3 reads CASSQVVGVAGSYEQYF. CDR3 nucleotides: TGCGCCAGCAGCCAAGTCGTCGGGGTAGCGGGCTCCTACGAGCAGTACTTC.

This rearrangement joins TRBV7-2 to TRBJ1-2; a possible D gene is TRBD1 (5 bases). The germline CDR1 and CDR2 sequences are SGHTA and FQGNSA. There are 15 residues in the CDR3. V dropped 5 bases and J dropped 4 bases, with 17 bases sitting between them. The CDR3 DNA follows: TGTGCCAGCAGCCCCCCACCAGGGTCTGCCTATGGCTACACCTTC. It specifies CASSPPPGSAYGYTF.

The chain recombines TRBV7-9 with TRBJ2-1; maybe TRBD2 (5 bases). This CDR3 spans 15 amino acids. V was cut by 5 bases and J by 7 bases, with 18 bases left in between. Germline V gene lookup returns CDR1 SEHNR and CDR2 FQNEAQ (reference sequence). The CDR3 DNA is TGTGCCAGCAGCCCCCCCGGGCCACCGGGGAATGAGCAGTTCTTC. This translates into CASSPPGPPGNEQFF.

CDR3 nucleotide sequence: TGTGCCAGCAGCTTCGAACAGAACTCCTACGAGCAGTACTTC. Translation: CASSFEQNSYEQYF. The genes are TRBV7-9 and TRBJ2-7, with D uncertain. This CDR3 comprises 14 residues. CDR1 is SEHNR and CDR2 is FQNEAQ in the germline V gene (reference sequence). V was cut by 3 bases and J by 0 bases, with 9 bases left in between.

This clonotype turned up a few times. The chain has TRBV7-9 and TRBJ2-3; 8 bases agree with TRBD1. CDR1 and CDR2 (germline): SEHNR, FQNEAQ (reference sequence). V dropped 3 bases and J dropped 2; count of bases not matched to a gene: 10. The CDR3 extends over 17 amino acids. CDR3 protein: CASSFNPTGGDTDTQYF. The CDR3 DNA reads as TGTGCCAGCAGCTTCAACCCCACAGGGGGTGACACAGATACGCAGTATTTT.

DNA for the CDR3: TGTGCCAGCAGCCTCGGACTGCCCAGTAATGAGCAGTTCTTC. The encoded protein is CASSLGLPSNEQFF. The V gene is TRBV14, the J gene TRBJ2-1; D may be TRBD2 (5 bases). Germline lookup yields CDR1 SGHDN and CDR2 FVKESK. Trimming took 4 bases from V and 7 from J, leaving 14 bases between them. This CDR3 comprises 14 residues. The complete variable domain, with remaining parts taken from reference TRBV14 and TRBJ2-1, reads EAGVTQFPSHSVIEKGQTVTLRCDPISGHDNLYWYRRVMGKEIKFLLHFVKESKQDESGMPNNRFLAERTGGTYSTLKVQPAELEDSGVYFCASSLGLPSNEQFFGPGTRLTVL.

This clonotype was counted between two and nine times. Given a much more abundant clone one base away, this may be a read error. This sequence joins TRBV5-6 and TRBJ2-3; D remains ambiguous. CDR1 is SGHDT and CDR2 is YYEEEE in the germline V gene. The CDR3 is 13 amino acids. DNA for the CDR3: TGTGCCAGCAGCTTTTCGAGCAGAGATATGCAGTATTTT. Its protein product is CASSFSSRDMQYF. The variable domain in full, completed from reference TRBV5-6 and TRBJ2-3, reads DAGVTQSPTHLIKTRGQQVTLRCSPKSGHDTVSWYQQALGQGPQFIFQYYEEEERQRGNFPDRFSGHQFPNYSSELNVNALLLGDSALYLCASSFSSRDMQYFGPGTRLTVL.

This clonotype was detected a few times. The chain combines TRBV20-1 with TRBJ2-7; D is possibly TRBD2 (5 bases). The length of the CDR3 is 15 residues. Germline CDR1 DFQATT, CDR2 SNEGSKA (reference sequence). V lost 2 bases and J 3 bases, leaving 17 bases between the germline ends. CDR3: CSARFLDGGFYEQYF. CDR3 nucleotides: TGCAGTGCTAGATTTCTGGATGGAGGTTTCTACGAGCAGTACTTC.

This clonotype has at least ten counts. V gene TRBV7-2 combines with J gene TRBJ2-5; 10 bases align to TRBD1. Germline CDR1 reads SGHTA; CDR2 reads FQGNSA. Trimming cost V 3 bases and J 11 bases; bases outside gene matches: 12. This CDR3 has 15 residues. The CDR3 coding sequence is TGTGCCAGCAGCTTCCATTCGACAGGGGGCATAGAGCAGTACTTC. Protein product: CASSFHSTGGIEQYF.